This section outlines one T cell receptor beta chain sequence together with its context. No antigen is known for it. This sample is part of a study of shared clonotypes between healthy human individuals. Findings and caveats of the study: Larger richness was generally estimated for naive than memory subsets.

All donors were Caucasian adults living in Nashville, Tennessee. The CDR3 loop spans 15 amino acids. The V end lost 2 bases, the J end lost 1 base, and 9 bases lay between the germline ends. CDR1 is WSHSY and CDR2 is SAAADI in the germline V gene. The authors' processing: Filtering differed since immunoSEQ provided only junctions, with no quality scores. Libraries were prepared by immunoSEQ multiplex PCR; TCRdb keeps only in-frame clonotypes and omits some of them. V, J and clone size are those of that table, while D and trimming were read from the DNA. The sample consists of some 1 million clones, roughly 80% of them appearing once.

This rearrangement joins TRBV10-2 to TRBJ1-5, with D possibly matching TRBD1 (5 bases). Sequencing was done on a sample of memory CD4+ T cells sorted from blood. Stated subset: CD45RA-negative fraction. The receptor was derived from a man between 18 and 35 years old in good health. In nucleotides, the CDR3 is TGCGCCAGCAGTGAGGGCAGGGAGAGCAATCAGCCCCAGCATTTT. Its protein product is CASSEGRESNQPQHF.